The 31 T cell receptor beta chains reported below all come from one sample, sequenced in a study of blood T cell repertoires in COVID-19. Sequenced by immunoSEQ multiplex PCR; TCRdb stores in-frame clones only, minus some. In the table there are about 400,000 clones, nearly 90% of which are singletons. Sequenced material: PBMCs or T cells enriched from blood (not recorded which). The receptors derive from a woman under 30 with acute COVID-19.

This chain links TRBV15 with TRBJ2-5, with D perhaps TRBD2 (6 bases). The germline V gene has CDR1 LNHNV and CDR2 YYDKDF (reference sequence). The CDR3 spans 13 residues. V lost 3 bases, J lost 7 bases, and 12 bases lay in between. The CDR3 loop is CATSSPGEGTQYF. CDR3 coding DNA: TGTGCCACCAGCAGCCCGGGAGAAGGGACCCAGTACTTC. The whole variable domain, remainder taken from reference TRBV15 and TRBJ2-5, is DAMVIQNPRYQVTQFGKPVTLSCSQTLNHNVMYWYQQKSSQAPKLLFHYYDKDFNNEADTPDNFQSRRPNTSFCFLDIRSPGLGDTAMYLCATSSPGEGTQYFGPGTRLLVL.

V is TRBV6-5 and J is TRBJ1-5; perhaps TRBD1 as D (5 bases). The CDR3 contains 15 residues. CDR1 is MNHEY and CDR2 is SVGAGI in the germline V gene. Trimming took off 7 bases at V and 5 bases at J, with 18 bases between the two ends. Here the CDR3 DNA reads TGTGCCAGCAAACGTAGGACAAAGAGTCATCAGCCCCAGCATTTT. This encodes CASKRRTKSHQPQHF.

V gene TRBV4-3 combines with J gene TRBJ2-3, with 10 bases lining up with TRBD2. Trimming cost V 4 bases and J 4 bases; bases outside gene matches: 5. This CDR3 has 15 amino acids. Germline CDR1 LGHNA, CDR2 YSLEER. The CDR3 sequence: CASSPRLAGADTQYF. The CDR3 nucleotides read TGCGCCAGCAGCCCCCGACTAGCGGGTGCAGATACGCAGTATTTT.

Comment on this clone: Different DNA sequences within this sample yield the same CDR3. The gene calls are TRBV27 and TRBJ1-1; 8 nucleotides match TRBD1. Germline lookup yields CDR1 MNHEY and CDR2 SMNVEV (reference sequence). This CDR3 is 15 amino acids long. V shed 2 bases and J 0 bases; nucleotides not matched to a gene: 2. The CDR3 loop reads CASSLRTGLNTEAFF. DNA for the CDR3: TGTGCCAGCAGTTTACGGACAGGGTTGAACACTGAAGCTTTCTTT.

This clone has a single count. The chain couples TRBV28 to TRBJ2-4, with 7 bases aligning to TRBD1. In germline, CDR1 is MDHEN, CDR2 SYDVKM. This CDR3 contains 17 residues. Germline trimming cut 7 bases from V and 0 bases from J; bases unmatched to any gene: 12. The CDR3 spells CASTSSRDRLAKNIQYF. The CDR3 nucleotides are TGTGCCAGCACCTCCTCCCGGGACAGACTAGCCAAAAACATTCAGTACTTC.

The chain's CDR3 is CASSQDLGRGADTQYF. The DNA of the CDR3 is TGTGCCAGCAGCCAGGACCTCGGGAGGGGGGCAGATACGCAGTATTTT. The chain joins TRBV4-2 to TRBJ2-3; 8 nucleotides line up with TRBD2. Germline V lookup: CDR1 LGHNA, CDR2 YNFKEQ. The CDR3 runs to 16 residues. V gave up 3 bases and J gave up 4 bases; unmatched junction bases: 9.

Here the CDR3 reads CASSIPQGRGYTF. CDR3 sequence (DNA): TGTGCCAGTAGTATCCCACAGGGCCGGGGCTACACCTTC. The chain uses TRBV19 and TRBJ1-2, with TRBD1 as a possible D gene (6 bases). CDR3 length: 13 amino acids. V was pared by 3 bases and J by 8 bases, with 13 bases between. Germline V CDR1 and CDR2: LNHDA, SQIVND (reference sequence).

The rearrangement links TRBV10-2 to TRBJ2-1; tentatively, D is TRBD2 (6 bases). The germline V and J ends were trimmed by 4 bases and 2 bases, with 6 bases remaining between them. The CDR3 extends over 13 amino acids. Germline values: CDR1 WSHSY, CDR2 SAAADI. CDR3 DNA: TGCGCCAGCAGTGGGACTACCTACAATGAGCAGTTCTTC. Translating it yields CASSGTTYNEQFF.

J is TRBJ2-7 and V is TRBV29-1, with 9 bases that match TRBD2. Looked up from germline, CDR1 is SQVTM and CDR2 is ANQGSEA. This CDR3 spans 13 amino acids. Germline trimming cut 4 bases from V and 3 bases from J; bases unmatched to any gene: 4. As DNA, the CDR3 is TGCAGCGTTGGGCTAGCGGGGAACTACGAGCAGTACTTC. This sequence encodes CSVGLAGNYEQYF.

The rearrangement joins TRBV11-2 to TRBJ2-7; 7 bases are a match to TRBD2. The V and J ends lost 5 bases and 3 bases, in that order; junction bases with no gene match: 13. The CDR3 covers 16 residues. Germline V gives CDR1 SGHAT, CDR2 FQNNGV. In DNA form, the CDR3 reads TGTGCCAGCAGCCATCAGCGGGGTTATAATCTCTACGAGCAGTACTTC. Encoded protein: CASSHQRGYNLYEQYF.

The chain has TRBV7-2 and TRBJ2-7; D call uncertain. CDR1 is SGHTA and CDR2 is FQGNSA in the germline V gene. The CDR3 length is 18 residues. V shed 1 base and J shed 1 base, with 20 bases lying between them. CDR3 amino acids: CASSLGPAGRQPSYEQYF. CDR3 nucleotide sequence: TGTGCCAGCAGCTTAGGCCCCGCTGGGCGACAACCATCCTACGAGCAGTACTTC.

The V gene is TRBV28, the J gene TRBJ1-1; tentative D call: TRBD1 (5 bases). CDR1 MDHEN and CDR2 SYDVKM come from the germline V gene. The CDR3 sequence is 16 residues long. Trimming left V 6 bases short and J 5 bases short, with 22 bases between. The CDR3 nucleotides are TGTGCCAGCAGCTCAACCGGGGCCTTGGGGGGGACTGAAGCTTTCTTT. Its translation is CASSSTGALGGTEAFF.

The V call is TRBV6-5, the J call TRBJ1-4, with D perhaps matching TRBD1 (6 bases). The ends were cut back, 6 bases at V and 8 bases at J, with 13 bases in the middle. There are 13 residues in the CDR3. Germline V gives CDR1 MNHEY, CDR2 SVGAGI. The CDR3 reads CASRTTQGEKLFF. Here the CDR3 DNA reads TGTGCCAGCAGAACCACTCAGGGGGAAAAACTGTTTTTT.

The CDR3 region is CASSISGGQRDEQYF. CDR3 DNA sequence: TGTGCCAGCAGCATTAGCGGGGGCCAAAGGGACGAGCAGTACTTC. The V and J genes are TRBV7-9 and TRBJ2-7; 9 nucleotides line up with TRBD2. Germline V gene data show CDR1 as SEHNR and CDR2 as FQNEAQ (reference sequence). This CDR3 contains 15 residues. Trimming took 5 bases from V and 5 from J; bases not matched to a gene: 10.

This chain uses TRBV6-5 with TRBJ2-7; 11 bases match TRBD1. The V and J ends lost 5 bases and 4 bases, in that order; junction bases with no gene match: 7. The CDR3 covers 15 residues. Germline V gives CDR1 MNHEY, CDR2 SVGAGI. CDR3: CASSRFGQGAYEQYF. The CDR3 DNA follows: TGTGCCAGCAGTAGGTTTGGACAGGGGGCTTACGAGCAGTACTTC.

V is TRBV6-2 or TRBV6-3 and J is TRBJ1-4; D call uncertain. Germline CDR1 reads MNHEY; CDR2 reads SVGEGT. The CDR3 is made up of 13 amino acids. Trimming stripped 6 bases from V and 8 bases from J, with 13 bases between. CDR3 bases: TGTGCCAGCAGCCCCCAGGAAAGCGAAAAACTGTTTTTT. Translated, it gives CASSPQESEKLFF.

This clone came up a few times. V gene TRBV13 combines with J gene TRBJ1-2; D not resolved. V lost 5 bases and J lost 7, with 17 bases in between. This CDR3 comprises 14 residues. The germline CDR1 and CDR2 sequences are PRHDT and FYEKMQ (reference sequence). CDR3 in amino acids: CASSRRVLASGYTF. CDR3 nucleotides: TGTGCCAGCAGCAGGAGGGTCCTTGCTAGTGGCTACACCTTC. The variable domain in full, with the rest retrieved from reference TRBV13 and TRBJ1-2, is AAGVIQSPRHLIKEKRETATLKCYPIPRHDTVYWYQQGPGQDPQFLISFYEKMQSDKGSIPDRFSAQQFSDYHSELNMSSLELGDSALYFCASSRRVLASGYTFGSGTRLTVV.

This clone was picked up one time. CDR3 loop: CASSPGLAGDTQYF. Here the CDR3 DNA reads TGTGCCAGCAGCCCGGGACTGGCTGGAGATACGCAGTATTTT. The chain combines TRBV5-4 with TRBJ2-3, with a possible D match to TRBD2 (6 bases). Per germline, CDR1 SGHNT and CDR2 YYREEE (reference sequence). Trimming cost V 4 bases and J 5 bases, with 14 bases left between them. This CDR3 has 14 amino acids.

The rearrangement joins TRBV3-1 (or the pseudogene TRBV3-2) to TRBJ2-3, with D perhaps matching TRBD2 (5 bases). V lost 4 bases and J 0 bases, leaving 8 bases between the germline ends. The CDR3 is 14 amino acids. Germline-derived CDR1 and CDR2 are LGHDT and YNNKEL (reference sequence). The CDR3 sequence: CASSPRTSTDTQYF. Written as DNA, the CDR3 is TGTGCCAGCAGCCCCAGGACTAGCACAGATACGCAGTATTTT.

Here the CDR3 reads CASTPSTAFTDTQYF. Written as DNA, the CDR3 is TGCGCCAGCACCCCAAGTACAGCTTTCACAGATACGCAGTATTTT. The chain recombines TRBV5-1 with TRBJ2-3; D gene unclear. This CDR3 contains 15 residues. Looked up from germline, CDR1 is SGHRS and CDR2 is YFSETQ. Trimming stripped 6 bases from V and 2 bases from J, with 16 bases between.

V usage is TRBV27 and J usage is TRBJ1-5; D might be TRBD1 (5 bases). With 3 bases removed from V and 4 bases from J, the gap between germline ends came to 13 bases. The CDR3 covers 15 residues. Germline assignment: CDR1 MNHEY and CDR2 SMNVEV (reference sequence). In DNA form, the CDR3 reads TGTGCCAGCAGTTTTGGTATCGGGGGAAATCAGCCCCAGCATTTT. It specifies CASSFGIGGNQPQHF.

The chain couples TRBV2 to TRBJ2-5; 7 nucleotides align to TRBD1. CDR1 and CDR2 (germline): SNHLY, FYNNEI. The CDR3 is made up of 15 amino acids. Germline trimming cut 7 bases from V and 1 base from J; bases unmatched to any gene: 9. CDR3 nucleotide sequence: TGTGCCAGCAAACCCACAGGGGCAATCCAAGAGACCCAGTACTTC. Encoded protein: CASKPTGAIQETQYF.

This chain connects TRBV9 to TRBJ2-5, with D possibly being TRBD2 (9 bases). V shed 4 bases and J shed 1 base, with 35 bases lying between them. Germline V CDR1 and CDR2: SGDLS, YYNGEE. This CDR3 comprises 22 residues. In DNA, the CDR3 is TGTGCCAGCAGCTCCAAGACAGGGGCACGTTCGTCGACTAGCGGAACCCAAGAGACCCAGTACTTC. Its protein product is CASSSKTGARSSTSGTQETQYF.

The DNA of the CDR3 is TGTGCCACAAAACAGAGTGGCAATCAGCCCCAGCATTTT. It yields the protein CATKQSGNQPQHF. This rearrangement joins TRBV7-8 to TRBJ1-5; D unresolved. Germline V CDR1 and CDR2: SGHVS, FQNEAQ. V gave up 10 bases and J gave up 2 bases, with 12 bases separating them. This CDR3 contains 13 residues.

This sequence joins TRBV27 and TRBJ1-2; 10 bases agree with TRBD1. The CDR3 has 16 amino acids. Germline V gives CDR1 MNHEY, CDR2 SMNVEV (reference sequence). Trimming took 7 bases from V and 1 from J; bases not matched to a gene: 9. The CDR3 sequence: CASTPSGTGVNYGYTF. CDR3 DNA sequence: TGTGCCAGCACGCCCTCCGGGACAGGGGTTAACTATGGCTACACCTTC.

Of note for this clone: Other DNA sequences in this sample translate to the same CDR3. This chain links TRBV19 with TRBJ2-1; 7 bases line up with TRBD1. The CDR3 is made up of 14 amino acids. Per the germline V gene, CDR1 is LNHDA and CDR2 is SQIVND (reference sequence). V shed 1 base and J 3 bases; nucleotides not matched to a gene: 0. DNA of the CDR3: TGTGCCAGTAGTATAGGGGACAGCTACAATGAGCAGTTCTTC. Its protein product is CASSIGDSYNEQFF.

The chain links TRBV28 to TRBJ2-5; 11 bases line up with TRBD2. Germline CDR1 is MDHEN and CDR2 is SYDVKM. Trimming at V came to 4 bases and at J to 0 bases, leaving 16 bases not matched to a gene. This CDR3 has 20 amino acids. The CDR3 nucleotides are TGTGCCAGCAGTTCTTACTCCACGGGACTAGCGGCACTGTACCAAGAGACCCAGTACTTC. Translating it yields CASSSYSTGLAALYQETQYF.

This chain joins TRBV30 and TRBJ2-7; 9 bases line up with TRBD1. Germline lookup yields CDR1 GTSNPN and CDR2 SVGIG (reference sequence). V trimming: 3 bases; J trimming: 7 bases; junction bases outside the gene matches: 10. The CDR3 is 14 residues long. As DNA, the CDR3 is TGTGCCTGGAGGACACAGGGGGCAGGGGATGAGCAGTACTTC. Its protein is CAWRTQGAGDEQYF.

The chain links TRBV19 to TRBJ1-6; D is possibly TRBD1 (6 bases). Germline assignment: CDR1 LNHDA and CDR2 SQIVND (reference sequence). The CDR3 consists of 14 residues. V was clipped by 5 bases and J by 8 bases, with 13 bases between them. The CDR3 here is CASSPQGGDSPLHF. CDR3 nucleotides: TGTGCCAGTAGTCCCCAAGGGGGGGATTCACCCCTCCACTTT.

The V gene is TRBV7-9, the J gene TRBJ1-3, with D perhaps TRBD1 (6 bases). The V end lost 1 base, the J end lost 0 bases, and 13 bases lay between the germline ends. Germline V gene data show CDR1 as SEHNR and CDR2 as FQNEAQ (reference sequence). The CDR3 consists of 17 residues. CDR3 region: CASSLEVYRVSGNTIYF. The CDR3, as DNA: TGTGCCAGCAGCTTAGAAGTCTACAGGGTCTCTGGAAACACCATATATTTT.

The gene calls are TRBV18 and TRBJ2-3, with TRBD1 identical over 7 bases. This CDR3 is 15 amino acids long. Unmatched junction bases numbered 9, after V lost 3 bases and J lost 6 bases. Germline V gene lookup returns CDR1 KGHSH and CDR2 LQKENI. CDR3 loop: CASSPRDRESDTQYF. CDR3 in DNA: TGTGCCAGCTCACCCCGAGACAGGGAATCCGATACGCAGTATTTT. The variable domain in full, completed from reference TRBV18 and TRBJ2-3, reads NAGVMQNPRHLVRRRGQEARLRCSPMKGHSHVYWYRQLPEEGLKFMVYLQKENIIDESGMPKERFSAEFPKEGPSILRIQQVVRGDSAAYFCASSPRDRESDTQYFGPGTRLTVL.